Below, one TCR beta chain is given with its context. Its target is unknown. This sample is part of a study of blood T cells in healthy people across ages. General study findings and limits: Because donor CMV status was unknown, expanded clonotype changes were possibly confounded. Significant beta diversity loss was already apparent by age approximately 37, declining roughly linearly.

Combining a sample-barcoded 5' primer with a J-beta primer mix, a second PCR ran for 7 to 11 cycles. Every cDNA molecule bore a tag from a template-switch adaptor containing 12 random nucleotides. MiXCR was run by TCRdb on the 5' RACE reads, yielding one entry per CDR3 protein. Among roughly 1.5 million distinct CDR3 sequences listed, 35% to 45% were seen once. CDR1 and CDR2 from the germline V gene are DFQATT and SNEGSKA (reference sequence). V shed 3 bases and J 5 bases; nucleotides not matched to a gene: 14. The CDR3 extends over 17 amino acids. The people who gave samples were healthy Caucasians from Russia, aged 6 to 90.

Sequencing was performed on blood. V and J are TRBV20-1 and TRBJ2-3, with TRBD2 identical over 10 bases. This TCR derives from a woman younger than 35 in good health. The CDR3 loop reads CSASKGTSGMRGDTQYF. The CDR3 DNA follows: TGCAGTGCTAGCAAAGGAACTAGCGGGATGAGGGGAGATACGCAGTATTTT.